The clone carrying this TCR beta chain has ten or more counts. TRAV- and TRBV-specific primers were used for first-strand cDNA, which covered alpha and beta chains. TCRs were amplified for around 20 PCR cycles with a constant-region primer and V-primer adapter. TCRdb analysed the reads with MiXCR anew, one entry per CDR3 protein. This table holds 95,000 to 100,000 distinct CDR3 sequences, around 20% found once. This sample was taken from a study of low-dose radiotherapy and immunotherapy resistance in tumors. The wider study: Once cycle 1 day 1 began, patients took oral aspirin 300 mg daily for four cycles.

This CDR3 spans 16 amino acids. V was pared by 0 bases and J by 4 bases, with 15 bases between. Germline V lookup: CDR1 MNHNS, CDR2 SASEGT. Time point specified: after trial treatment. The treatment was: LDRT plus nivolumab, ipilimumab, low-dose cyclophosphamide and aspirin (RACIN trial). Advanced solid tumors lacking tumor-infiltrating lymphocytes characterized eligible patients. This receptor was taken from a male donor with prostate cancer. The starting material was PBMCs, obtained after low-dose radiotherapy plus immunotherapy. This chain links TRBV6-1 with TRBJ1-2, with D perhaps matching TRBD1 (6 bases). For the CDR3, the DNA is TGTGCCAGCAGTGAAGCGAGTCCGGGGGCCGGCTATGGCTACACCTTC. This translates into CASSEASPGAGYGYTF.